A selection of T cell receptor beta chains follows, all from one sample in a study of T-cell reconstitution after alpha-beta-depleted transplantation in children. TCRdb used MiXCR to reprocess the PCR reads, holding one entry per CDR3 protein. The sample contains a few hundred thousand distinct CDR3 sequences, about a tenth of which appear only once. Sequencing was performed on PBMCs from the stem cell graft donor, taken from the stem cell graft. The receptors were sampled from a human donor who donated a stem cell graft to a child with acute lymphoblastic leukemia. Each CDR3 is given with its conserved first and last residue. A D gene is named only where the DNA matches it firmly. Where a row states a size, it is once, few, many or the class of an expanded clone; other rows omit it.

clone size | D gene | J gene | V gene | CDR3 protein | CDR3 DNA
few | NA | TRBJ2-1 | TRBV6-1 | CASSLGETSDNEQFF | TGTGCCAGCTCGCTGGGGGAGACGAGTGACAATGAGCAGTTCTTC
NA | TRBD1 | TRBJ1-1 | TRBV4-1 | CASSQEGTALMNTEAFF | TGCGCCAGCAGCCAAGAAGGGACAGCCCTTATGAACACTGAAGCTTTCTTT
NA | TRBD1 | TRBJ2-3 | TRBV20-1 | CTARDVTGGLTDTQYF | TGCACTGCTAGAGATGTGACAGGGGGTTTGACAGATACGCAGTATTTT
few | NA | TRBJ2-5 | TRBV12-3/TRBV12-4 | CASSLGQATSQETQYF | TGTGCCAGCAGTTTAGGGCAGGCAACTTCCCAAGAGACCCAGTACTTC
many | NA | TRBJ2-1 | TRBV19 | CASKPSGAYNEQFF | TGTGCCAGTAAGCCCTCAGGAGCGTACAATGAGCAGTTCTTC
few | NA | TRBJ2-6 | TRBV6-1 | CASSTTISGANVLTF | TGTGCCAGCAGTACCACCATCTCTGGGGCCAACGTCCTGACTTTC
NA | NA | TRBJ2-7 | TRBV12-3/TRBV12-4 | CASSSGNEQYF | TGTGCCAGCAGTTCCGGGAACGAGCAGTACTTC
NA | NA | TRBJ2-7 | TRBV12-3/TRBV12-4 | CASSSIRGEQYF | TGTGCCAGCAGTTCAATAAGGGGCGAGCAGTACTTC
many | NA | TRBJ1-1 | TRBV5-1 | CASSLGGRLNTEAFF | TGCGCCAGCAGCTTGGGTGGGAGGCTGAACACTGAAGCTTTCTTT
NA | NA | TRBJ2-1 | TRBV9 | CASSVAGLAEGGEQFF | TGTGCCAGCAGCGTAGCTGGGCTAGCGGAGGGGGGTGAGCAGTTCTTC
NA | TRBD2 | TRBJ2-1 | TRBV18 | CASSPWAQTGLAGLYNEQFF | TGTGCCAGCTCACCTTGGGCCCAGACTGGCCTAGCGGGACTCTACAATGAGCAGTTCTTC
NA | NA | TRBJ2-2 | TRBV10-3 | CAIHDSGYTGELFF | TGTGCCATCCACGATAGCGGTTATACCGGGGAGCTGTTTTTT
NA | TRBD1 | TRBJ1-1 | TRBV12-3/TRBV12-4 | CASSFRGPEAFF | TGTGCCAGCAGTTTCAGGGGGCCTGAAGCTTTCTTT
few | TRBD1 | TRBJ2-3 | TRBV7-2 | CASSSFPDGTEVDTQYF | TGTGCCAGCAGCTCCTTTCCCGACGGGACAGAGGTAGATACGCAGTATTTT
few | TRBD2 | TRBJ2-7 | TRBV28 | CASSLGTSGIDEQYF | TGTGCCAGCAGTCTCGGGACTAGCGGGATCGACGAGCAGTACTTC
NA | NA | TRBJ2-2 | TRBV10-3 | CAITYTNTGELFF | TGTGCCATCACCTACACGAACACCGGGGAGCTGTTTTTT
NA | NA | TRBJ2-1 | TRBV7-2 | CASSQRQFNEQFF | TGTGCCAGCAGCCAACGCCAATTCAATGAGCAGTTCTTC
few | NA | TRBJ1-5 | TRBV7-9 | CASSYGWTDNQPQHF | TGTGCCAGCAGTTACGGTTGGACGGACAATCAGCCCCAGCATTTT